This T cell receptor beta chain is from a study of cytomegalovirus exposure and HLA in healthy donors. Study-level results: There were some public TCRs occurring in many donors, but most TCR sequences were rare. Later on, a genetic analysis was performed. It linked a missense variant in DCLRE1C with V- and J-gene trimming of TCR beta. TCR beta V segments were, for the most part, productive about 87% or about 30% of the time in an earlier analysis.

V shed 8 bases and J shed 6 bases, with 17 bases lying between them. CDR1 is MNHEY, CDR2 SVGAGI, per germline. The CDR3 loop spans 13 amino acids. A note on this clone: Its antigen is currently unknown.

In the PCR, 60 Vbeta and 13 Jbeta primers were used. How the authors handled the data: A follow-up analysis tallied tens of millions of unique TCR beta chains, roughly 10 million shared. Measured with immunoSEQ multiplex PCR; TCRdb has only the in-frame clones, and not every one. V, J and clone size reflect that table, while D and trimming were determined from the DNA. The sample consists of over 150,000 clones, around 80% of them appearing once. The sequence was obtained from a man between 18 and 35 years old in good health and CMV-seropositive. The source material was PBMCs. The chain combines TRBV6-5 with TRBJ2-7; perhaps TRBD2 as D (5 bases). CDR3 coding DNA: TGTGCCAGCGGGCTAGAGGACTTTGGCGAGCAGTACTTC. Translating gives CASGLEDFGEQYF.